This record looks at one TCR beta chain sequence and its context. No antigen is known for it. The CDR3 has 14 residues. The germline V gene encodes CDR1 LNHDA and CDR2 SQIVND (reference sequence). V dropped 8 bases and J dropped 3; count of bases not matched to a gene: 2. The data belong to a study of T cell repertoires in cytomegalovirus infection. Whole-study results and caveats: Predominance within the ex vivo response was attributable to HLA-C-restricted CMV-specific TCR beta clonotypes.

A single record per CDR3 protein comes from TCRdb applying MiXCR to the reads. The profile shows just under 500,000 distinct CDR3 sequences, roughly a third of them singletons. The J gene is TRBJ2-2, the V gene TRBV19; the match to TRBD1 covers 11 bases. The origin of this receptor is a human donor in good health (CMV status not recorded). Some clones in this sample may be carry-over from other donors' samples. The sample was cultured PBMCs, taken from culture after CMV antigen stimulation. The CDR3 here is CASGTGGDTGELFF. The CDR3 bases are TGTGCCAGTGGGACAGGGGGGGACACCGGGGAGCTGTTTTTT.